The 15 T cell receptor beta chains presented below share a single source sample, sequenced in a study of blood T cell repertoires in COVID-19. The protocol was immunoSEQ multiplex PCR, while the TCRdb copy is restricted to in-frame clones and leaves out a portion. The sample yields about 300,000 clones, more than 85% seen once. What was sequenced was peripheral blood. The origin of the receptors is a man in his 70s with acute or convalescent COVID-19.

This chain connects TRBV20-1 to TRBJ2-7, with D unresolved. This CDR3 comprises 9 residues. The V gene's germline CDR1 is DFQATT and CDR2 SNEGSKA (reference sequence). V gave up 3 bases and J gave up 7 bases, with 4 bases separating them. The CDR3 protein is CSASLEQYF. CDR3 bases: TGCAGTGCTAGCTTGGAGCAGTACTTC.

The chain has TRBV7-2 and TRBJ2-7; D is perhaps TRBD2 (5 bases). Germline V gives CDR1 SGHTA, CDR2 FQGNSA. The CDR3 has 13 residues. V gave up 5 bases and J gave up 6 bases, with 14 bases separating them. The CDR3 loop reads CASSLGAEPEQYF. The CDR3 DNA reads as TGTGCCAGCAGCCTAGGAGCGGAACCCGAGCAGTACTTC.

This chain links TRBV5-1 with TRBJ2-3; the D gene is possibly TRBD2 (5 bases). This CDR3 contains 14 residues. With 5 bases removed from V and 2 bases from J, the gap between germline ends came to 12 bases. Germline V gives CDR1 SGHRS, CDR2 YFSETQ. The CDR3 spells CASSSVQNTDTQYF. DNA of the CDR3: TGCGCCAGCAGTAGCGTCCAGAACACAGATACGCAGTATTTT. The whole variable domain, filled in from reference TRBV5-1 and TRBJ2-3, reads KAGVTQTPRYLIKTRGQQVTLSCSPISGHRSVSWYQQTPGQGLQFLFEYFSETQRNKGNFPGRFSGRQFSNSRSEMNVSTLELGDSALYLCASSSVQNTDTQYFGPGTRLTVL.

With respect to this clone: Other nucleotide sequences from this sample produce the same CDR3. This chain joins TRBV3-1 (or the pseudogene TRBV3-2) and TRBJ2-3, with TRBD1 matching over 7 bases. The CDR3 has 14 residues. CDR1 is LGHDT and CDR2 is YNNKEL in the germline V gene (reference sequence). V lost 3 bases, J lost 3 bases, and 3 bases stayed unmatched. The CDR3 reads CASSHRQGTDTQYF. The CDR3 DNA follows: TGTGCCAGCAGCCACAGACAGGGAACAGATACGCAGTATTTT.

This clone came up once. The rearrangement joins TRBV10-3 to TRBJ1-4, with 7 bases lining up with TRBD1. Germline-derived CDR1 and CDR2 are ENHRY and SYGVKD. The ends lost 9 bases at V and 3 bases at J; junction bases unmatched: 4. The CDR3 consists of 13 residues. The CDR3 region is CAIKGQPNEKLFF. The CDR3 nucleotides read TGTGCCATTAAGGGACAGCCTAATGAAAAACTGTTTTTT.

CDR3 amino acids: CASSGTSGRTLGSYEQYF. Written as DNA, the CDR3 is TGTGCCAGCAGTGGGACTAGCGGGAGAACTCTTGGGTCCTACGAGCAGTACTTC. The V call is TRBV2, the J call TRBJ2-7, with 13 positions matching TRBD2. The CDR3 consists of 18 residues. Unmatched junction bases numbered 10, after V lost 4 bases and J lost 1 base. Germline-derived CDR1 and CDR2 are SNHLY and FYNNEI.

This sequence joins TRBV2 and TRBJ1-6, with D tentatively TRBD1 (5 bases). V lost 4 bases and J lost 9, with 13 bases in between. CDR1 and CDR2 from the germline V gene are SNHLY and FYNNEI. The length of the CDR3 is 14 residues. The CDR3 loop reads CASSGTPRGSPLHF. CDR3 DNA: TGTGCCAGCAGTGGGACCCCTAGGGGTTCACCCCTCCACTTT.

The rearrangement uses TRBV2 and TRBJ2-2, with 8 bases lining up with TRBD2. Germline trimming cut 11 bases from V and 3 bases from J; bases unmatched to any gene: 20. CDR1 is SNHLY, CDR2 FYNNEI, per germline. This CDR3 contains 18 residues. CDR3 sequence (DNA): TGTGCCGGCGCCGATGGATCGGGAGGGCCGGCGGACACCGGGGAGCTGTTTTTT. This gives the protein CAGADGSGGPADTGELFF.

The chain carries TRBV2 and TRBJ1-2, with D hard to call. This CDR3 has 13 amino acids. Between the trimmed V and J ends, which lost 5 bases and 6 bases, there was a span of 13 bases. In germline, CDR1 is SNHLY, CDR2 FYNNEI. CDR3 amino acids: CASSKEAWDGYTF. The DNA for the CDR3 is TGTGCCAGCAGTAAGGAGGCTTGGGATGGCTACACCTTC.

The chain links TRBV12-3 or TRBV12-4 to TRBJ1-4; TRBD1 might be the D (5 bases). V shed 4 bases and J shed 8 bases, with 11 bases lying between them. CDR3 length: 13 amino acids. In DNA form, the CDR3 reads TGTGCCAGCAGTTATACCCAGGGAGAAAAACTGTTTTTT. Its protein is CASSYTQGEKLFF.

The CDR3 DNA follows: TGTGCCAGTACCCCGGACATCCTCTATCAGCCCCAGCATTTT. It encodes CASTPDILYQPQHF. The rearrangement links TRBV19 to TRBJ1-5; D is perhaps TRBD1 (5 bases). Trimming left V 7 bases short and J 5 bases short, with 15 bases between. The CDR3 spans 14 residues. The germline CDR1 and CDR2 sequences are LNHDA and SQIVND (reference sequence).

CDR3 amino acids: CATSLTRQNSNQPQHF. CDR3 DNA sequence: TGTGCCACGAGCCTTACGAGACAGAATAGCAATCAGCCCCAGCATTTT. J is TRBJ1-5 and V is TRBV19, with a weak D call TRBD1 (5 bases). This CDR3 contains 16 residues. V lost 10 bases and J lost 0, with 19 bases in between. Looked up from germline, CDR1 is LNHDA and CDR2 is SQIVND (reference sequence).

The rearrangement links TRBV4-1 to TRBJ2-7, with 10 bases identical to TRBD2. Germline V gene data show CDR1 as MGHRA and CDR2 as YSYEKL. Trimming at V came to 0 bases and at J to 0 bases, leaving 2 bases not matched to a gene. There are 16 residues in the CDR3. For the CDR3, the DNA is TGCGCCAGCAGCCAAGATCCTAGCGGGAGCTCCTACGAGCAGTACTTC. Translated: CASSQDPSGSSYEQYF.

In this sample, this clone turned up a few times. This chain connects TRBV5-1 to TRBJ2-7; 8 bases align to TRBD2. Trimming at V came to 2 bases and at J to 0 bases, leaving 4 bases not matched to a gene. There are 15 residues in the CDR3. Germline V gives CDR1 SGHRS, CDR2 YFSETQ. CDR3 DNA sequence: TGCGCCAGCAGCTTTAGCGGGGCTAGCTCCTACGAGCAGTACTTC. Protein sequence: CASSFSGASSYEQYF. Full variable domain (remainder filled in from reference TRBV5-1 and TRBJ2-7): KAGVTQTPRYLIKTRGQQVTLSCSPISGHRSVSWYQQTPGQGLQFLFEYFSETQRNKGNFPGRFSGRQFSNSRSEMNVSTLELGDSALYLCASSFSGASSYEQYFGPGTRLTVT.

This sequence joins TRBV12-3 or TRBV12-4 and TRBJ2-7, with a weak D call TRBD2 (6 bases). The CDR3 has 11 residues. V was trimmed by 7 bases and J by 7 bases, leaving 11 bases between them. The chain's CDR3 is CASKRAAEQYF. In nucleotides, the CDR3 is TGTGCCAGCAAGCGGGCGGCAGAGCAGTACTTC.